The subject of this entry is one T cell receptor beta chain. Its antigen remains undetermined. No base qualities exist here, and no much larger clone lies one base off it. The time point label here, explained by the study, means: 20 to 30 weeks on oral tofacitinib. Per the publication, the treatment or condition label means: oral pan-JAK inhibitor, 5-10 mg twice daily. Peripheral blood and lesional scalp punch biopsies were obtained from patients with alopecia areata. PBMCs were separated by density centrifugation and stained for CD3, CD4 and CD8, after which CD4+ and CD8+ T cells were sorted on a FACSAria. Taken from the germline V gene (reference sequence), the CDR1 and CDR2 loops are PRHDT and FYEKMQ. The CDR3 sequence holds 16 residues, the cysteine and phenylalanine included. Only CDR3 DNA is held: 48 bases, read in frame from base 1. V is pared back by 4 bases and J by 6 bases, with 16 bases lying between the germline termini.

The data stem from a study of CD8+ T cells in alopecia areata (dated by TCRdb to the late 2010s). Concerning the study at large: Treated patients were enrolled in an open-label pilot trial of oral tofacitinib, 5 to 10 mg twice daily, for moderate-to-severe alopecia areata. Patients received tofacitinib for 6 to 18 months and were then followed off drug for 6 months to check for delayed response and recurrence. Disease severity in treated patients was measured with the SALT score, which quantifies the percentage of affected scalp surface area. High-throughput TCRbeta sequencing was used to examine T cell clonal expansion in alopecia areata in both the C3H/HeJ mouse model and human patients. On the human side, TCRbeta sequencing was run on scalp tissue and on sorted CD4+ and CD8+ peripheral blood T cells from healthy controls and from alopecia areata patients with either patchy or totalis/universalis disease. Biopsies were taken from tofacitinib-treated patients at baseline and at 4 and 24 weeks of treatment, and a later scalp biopsy was taken in several of the tofacitinib-treated patients. Clonality in the scalp was compared among normal scalp (n=4), patchy alopecia areata scalp (n=8), and alopecia totalis/universalis scalp (n=8). The RNA source kit depended on sample type: the PAXgene miRNA kit for fixed scalp, the miRNeasy kit for PBMCs, and the RNeasy kit for mouse skin. immunoSEQ multiplex PCR using 35 Vbeta forward primers and 13 Jbeta reverse primers was used to amplify TCRbeta CDR3 regions. Study-wide findings and limitations: Many expanded lesional clones persisted in scalp and blood during tofacitinib treatment, which may partly explain relapse after stopping treatment. TCR sequences shared between patients were less clear than in mice, possibly partly because of HLA diversity in the patient population. Resident alphabeta T cells in normal human skin are also sequenced, complicating scalp TCR repertoire analysis, unlike mouse skin dominated by gammadelta T cells. Higher clonality and more expanded CD8+ clones were observed in lesional scalp than in normal scalp, particularly in alopecia totalis/universalis, a finding suggestive of antigenic drive. Because the treated cohort was small and included a single nonresponder, larger studies are needed to assess links between baseline CD8+ expansion and response. Tofacitinib significantly lowered scalp clonality and the number of expanded CD8+ clones among the top 100 scalp clones.

Library creation used the immunoSEQ multiplex PCR assay. To provide template for TCR sequencing, every sample had RNA extracted and reverse transcribed into cDNA. First-strand cDNA was synthesized with SuperScript III using a 2:1 mix of oligo-dT and random hexamers. A synthetic immune receptor repertoire was used to measure amplification bias, and any remaining bias was corrected computationally. The study's processing was this. Raw reads were preprocessed for error removal, and CDR3 was defined according to IMGT conventions as running from the conserved cysteine to phenylalanine. Clonality was calculated as 1 minus Shannon entropy normalized by log2 of the number of productive unique TCRs. CD4 or CD8 identity of scalp clones was inferred by cross-referencing scalp TCRbeta sequences with sorted blood CD4 and CD8 repertoires. TCRdb holds this immuneACCESS table with in-frame rearrangements only. Some clones are missing; in checked studies, unresolved V genes explain under half, and the rest has no known cause. That table furnishes V, J and clone size, whereas the DNA furnished D and trimming. In this sample the table shows approximately 190,000 clones, 58% of which occur a single time. Roughly 5% of the sample lies in the top ten.

The chain joins TRBV13 to TRBJ1-6, and possibly TRBD1, on 6 matching bases. This TCR was sampled from a human donor with alopecia areata. The specimen comprised CD4+ T cells sorted from blood, sampled at week 24, from a patient treated with tofacitinib. The CDR3 protein is CASSSAAGGLNSPLHF. The bases read TGTGCCAGCAGCTCCGCTGCGGGGGGCCTTAATTCACCCCTCCACTTT.